The next 29 T cell receptor beta chains were all read from a single sample in a study of tumor and adjacent non-tumor tissue in lung cancer. TCRbeta libraries were built with three rounds of nested PCR, modified from ARM-PCR. TCRdb reanalysed the multiplex PCR reads using MiXCR and keeps one entry per CDR3 protein. The sample lists approximately 100,000 distinct CDR3 sequences; 50% to 70% were seen once. No cell sorting was done before RNA was extracted from the tissue. The normal lung tissue was taken more than 3 cm from the tumor edge. The specimen sequenced was distant non-tumor lung tissue. The source is a man aged 55 to 69 with non-small cell lung cancer.

This clonotype was seen a few times. The junction differs from germline at one of its ends, possibly a read error. V gene TRBV28 combines with J gene TRBJ2-1, with 7 nucleotides matching TRBD1. The CDR3 covers 15 residues. Germline V CDR1 and CDR2: MDHEN, SYDVKM. CDR3 region: CASSRTGPVGDEQFF. The CDR3, as DNA: TGTGCCAGCAGCAGGACAGGACCAGTAGGCGATGAACAGTTCTTC.

A note on this clonotype: One junction end does not reproduce the germline sequence, and a read error may be involved. The chain is built from TRBV29-1 and TRBJ2-1; 11 bases are shared with TRBD2. Germline assignment: CDR1 SQVTM and CDR2 ANQGSEA. CDR3 length: 16 residues. CDR3 DNA sequence: TGTAGCGTGAAGAAGGGGACTAGCGGTAAGGGGGGTGAGCAGTTCTTC. Translated: CSVKKGTSGKGGEQFF.

About this clonotype: Since a much larger clone is just one base distant, this may be a read error. This chain links TRBV20-1 with TRBJ2-3, with 8 positions matching TRBD1. From germline, CDR1 is DFQATT and CDR2 SNEGSKA (reference sequence). This CDR3 has 15 residues. Here the CDR3 DNA reads TGCAGCGCCCCGGGACAGGTGGCGCGTACAGATACGCAGTATTTT. Its translation: CSAPGQVARTDTQYF.

This clonotype was seen more than once but under ten times. A clone one base away is much larger, so this may be a read error. V gene TRBV4-1 combines with J gene TRBJ2-6; possibly TRBD1 for D (5 bases). CDR3 size: 15 residues. Germline V CDR1 and CDR2: MGHRA, YSYEKL. The CDR3 coding sequence is TGCGCCAGCAGCCTCGCCCCCTCTGGGGCCAACGTCCTGGCTTTC. It encodes CASSLAPSGANVLAF.

Comments on this clonotype: This sequence may be a read error, since a much larger clone differs from it by one base. This sequence joins TRBV6-1 and TRBJ1-4; D is unclear. The CDR3 loop spans 16 amino acids. V was clipped by 2 bases and J by 0 bases, with 10 bases between them. The germline V gene encodes CDR1 MNHNS and CDR2 SASEGT. The CDR3 nucleotides read TGTGCCAGCAGTGAAAGAGGTCGTACAACTAATGAAAAACTGTTTTTT. Translating gives CASSERGRTTNEKLFF.

Concerning this clonotype itself: Compared with germline, one end of the junction differs, possibly owing to a read error. The genes are TRBV10-3 and TRBJ2-7, with 7 bases that match TRBD2. Germline V gene lookup returns CDR1 ENHRY and CDR2 SYGVKD. The length of the CDR3 is 13 residues. The CDR3 DNA sequence: TGTGCCACCAGTCAGGGTCCGGGGAGGGAGCAATACTTC. It yields the protein CATSQGPGREQYF.

About this clonotype: A read error may account for a junction end that differs from germline. This chain connects TRBV6-1 to TRBJ2-2; D could derive from TRBD1 or TRBD2 (5 bases each). This CDR3 region has 14 residues. Germline CDR1 reads MNHNS; CDR2 reads SASEGT. The CDR3 loop is CANSEYRTAGDLFF. CDR3 DNA sequence: TGTGCCAACAGTGAATATCGAACTGCCGGGGACCTGTTTTTT.

Only one count was recorded for this clonotype. One end of the junction is discordant with germline, which a read error may explain. The chain joins TRBV4-3 to TRBJ2-1; no clear D gene. The CDR3 totals 13 residues. Germline CDR1 reads LGHNA; CDR2 reads YSLEER. The CDR3 loop reads CASTQDSSAEQFF. In nucleotides, the CDR3 is TGCGCCAGCACCCAAGACTCCAGCGCCGAGCAGTTCTTC.

The rearrangement links TRBV20-1 to TRBJ2-3; possibly TRBD2 for D (6 bases). This CDR3 comprises 14 residues. V lost 6 bases to trimming and J lost 4 bases, with 17 bases between them. CDR1 and CDR2 from the germline V gene are DFQATT and SNEGSKA (reference sequence). The CDR3 here is CSAYPGLSSDTQYF. Written as DNA, the CDR3 is TGCAGTGCCTACCCGGGACTTAGCTCAGATACGCAGTATTTT.

Of note for this clonotype: As the CDR3 is not closed by the conserved phenylalanine or tryptophan, this likely results from a read error. The chain's CDR3 is CASSKQGSYEQYY. The CDR3 DNA reads TGTGCCAGCAGCAAACAGGGGAGCTACGAGCAGTACTAC. The V and J genes are TRBV28 and TRBJ2-7; 7 bases are a match to TRBD1. This CDR3 contains 13 residues. CDR1 and CDR2 from the germline V gene are MDHEN and SYDVKM. Trimming at V came to 6 bases and at J to 3 bases, leaving 5 bases not matched to a gene.

This clonotype has at least ten counts. CDR3 sequence: CASSKAGAGGEQFF. CDR3 nucleotide sequence: TGTGCCAGCAGTAAAGCGGGAGCAGGGGGTGAGCAGTTCTTC. V usage is TRBV6-2 or TRBV6-3 and J usage is TRBJ2-1; maybe TRBD2 (8 bases). Trimming cost V 5 bases and J 9 bases, with 17 bases left between them. The CDR3 length is 14 residues. The germline CDR1 and CDR2 sequences are MNHEY and SVGEGT.

This clonotype was detected ten times or more. The V gene is TRBV11-2, the J gene TRBJ2-3, with D unclear. Looked up from germline, CDR1 is SGHAT and CDR2 is FQNNGV. The CDR3 extends over 12 amino acids. Trimming removed 4 bases at V and 5 bases at J, with 7 bases between. In DNA form, the CDR3 reads TGTGCCAGCAGCTACAACAGAGATACGCAGTATTTT. This codes for CASSYNRDTQYF. Based on the CDR3 plus reference TRBV11-2 and TRBJ2-3, the full variable domain is EAGVAQSPRYKIIEKRQSVAFWCNPISGHATLYWYQQILGQGPKLLIQFQNNGVVDDSQLPKDRFSAERLKGVDSTLKIQPAKLEDSAVYLCASSYNRDTQYFGPGTRLTVL.

A remark on this clonotype: A junction end diverges from the germline sequence, so it may reflect a read error. This chain uses TRBV6-1 with TRBJ1-5; D gene uncertain. This CDR3 is built from 15 residues. Germline assignment: CDR1 MNHNS and CDR2 SASEGT. CDR3: CANSEVRHAGQPQHF. The CDR3 region has the DNA TGTGCCAACAGTGAAGTACGACACGCGGGTCAGCCCCAGCATTTT.

To note about this clonotype: One base away lies a much larger clone, so this may be a sequencing read error. The chain recombines TRBV5-4 with TRBJ1-5, with D maybe TRBD1 (5 bases). Per the germline V gene, CDR1 is SGHNT and CDR2 is YYREEE (reference sequence). CDR3 size: 17 residues. The germline V and J ends were trimmed by 0 bases and 2 bases, with 15 bases remaining between them. As DNA, the CDR3 is TGTGCCAGCAGCTTGGGTGGGGCGGGGACGGGCAATCAGCCCCAGCATTTT. Protein sequence: CASSLGGAGTGNQPQHF.

This chain joins TRBV6-5 and TRBJ1-6; no definite D call. V was cut by 5 bases and J by 19 bases, with 27 bases left in between. Germline V gives CDR1 MNHEY, CDR2 SVGAGI. The CDR3 consists of 15 residues. The CDR3 protein is CASSQVTSYNSPHHF. DNA of the CDR3: TGTGCCAGCAGTCAAGTTACCTCCTATAATTCACCCCATCACTTT.

The count of this clonotype is one. With a much larger clone just one base away, this may be a read error. The chain is built from TRBV20-1 and TRBJ1-1; perhaps TRBD1 as D (5 bases). There are 11 residues in the CDR3. Germline-derived CDR1 and CDR2 are DFQATT and SNEGSKA (reference sequence). The CDR3 loop reads CSAETGRGASF. Here the CDR3 DNA reads TGCAGTGCAGAAACGGGGAGGGGAGCTTCCTTT.

This clonotype was found many times. This chain uses TRBV5-4 with TRBJ2-1; unclear D gene. The CDR3 is 14 residues long. Germline V gene lookup returns CDR1 SGHNT and CDR2 YYREEE (reference sequence). Trimming took 8 bases from V and 1 from J, leaving 13 bases between them. CDR3 region: CASLADPSYNEQFF. The CDR3 coding sequence is TGTGCCAGTCTTGCGGACCCGTCCTACAATGAGCAGTTCTTC.

In the case of this clonotype: This could be a read error, since a much larger clone is one nucleotide away. The gene calls are TRBV19 and TRBJ1-1; no definite D call. This CDR3 contains 14 residues. V was pared by 5 bases and J by 0 bases, with 10 bases between. Germline-derived CDR1 and CDR2 are LNHDA and SQIVND (reference sequence). The CDR3 sequence is CASSPTTVNTEAFF. CDR3 DNA: TGTGCCAGTAGTCCAACGACGGTGAACACTGAAGCTTTCTTT.

This clonotype has at least ten counts. The chain is built from TRBV12-3 or TRBV12-4 and TRBJ2-1; 8 nucleotides match TRBD2. With 11 bases clipped from V and 4 bases from J, the junction kept 13 bases outside the gene matches. CDR3 length equals 15 residues. The CDR3 loop is CAGNSRGGRYNEQFF. CDR3 bases: TGTGCCGGCAATTCGCGGGGCGGGAGGTACAATGAGCAGTTCTTC.

The J gene is TRBJ2-7, the V gene TRBV11-1; D ambiguous. This CDR3 has 13 amino acids. Trimming removed 3 bases from V and 4 bases from J, with 10 bases in between. Germline V gene data show CDR1 as SGHAT and CDR2 as FQDESV (reference sequence). Here the CDR3 reads CASSLFGGYEQYF. The DNA for the CDR3 is TGTGCCAGCAGCTTGTTTGGTGGATACGAGCAGTACTTC.

This clonotype was seen a single time. A much larger clone sits a single nucleotide away, making a read error possible. This rearrangement joins TRBV20-1 to TRBJ1-4; TRBD1 is a possible D gene (6 bases). There are 15 residues in the CDR3. CDR1 is DFQATT and CDR2 is SNEGSKA in the germline V gene (reference sequence). The V end was cut by 8 bases, the J end by 0 bases, with 16 bases between. The CDR3 DNA follows: TGCAGTACTACTATGGACAGTGCAACTAATGAAAAACTGTTTTTT. It specifies CSTTMDSATNEKLFF.

Points on this clonotype: An end of the junction does not agree with germline; a read error may underlie this. The chain has TRBV28 and TRBJ2-1; the D is unclear. CDR1 is MDHEN and CDR2 is SYDVKM in the germline V gene. CDR3 size: 14 residues. The CDR3 DNA reads TGTGCCAGCAGTGCGAATAGGACCTACAATGTGCAGTTCTTC. Its translation is CASSANRTYNVQFF.

The rearrangement uses TRBV11-3 and TRBJ2-4; no definite D call. V was cut by 5 bases and J by 3 bases, with 11 bases left in between. The CDR3 runs 14 residues. Germline CDR1 and CDR2: SGHNT and YENEEA. Written as DNA, the CDR3 is TGTGCCAGCAGCCTAGGGTCGGGCAAAAACATTCAGTACTTC. Amino acid sequence: CASSLGSGKNIQYF.

This clonotype was seen repeatedly, ten times or more. This sequence joins TRBV6-6 and TRBJ2-7; 13 bases fit TRBD2. The J segment lost 4 bases and the V segment lost 0 bases, leaving 3 bases of the junction unmatched. The CDR3 spans 16 residues. The germline V gene has CDR1 MNHNY and CDR2 SVGAGI (reference sequence). CDR3 in DNA: TGTGCCAGCAGTTACTCGGGACTAGCGGGATGGTACGAGCAGTACTTC. It codes for CASSYSGLAGWYEQYF.

For the CDR3, the DNA is TGCAGTGCTACCCGAGCGGGAGGCCTAAAAGAGCAGTTCTTC. Translating gives CSATRAGGLKEQFF. J is TRBJ2-1 and V is TRBV20-1; TRBD2 matches at 9 bases. The CDR3 spans 14 residues. Germline trimming cut 4 bases from V and 10 bases from J; bases unmatched to any gene: 11. The V gene's germline CDR1 is DFQATT and CDR2 SNEGSKA (reference sequence).

To note about this clonotype: One junction end disagrees with the germline gene, perhaps due to a read error. The chain couples TRBV29-1 to TRBJ2-1, with a possible D match to TRBD2 (5 bases). This CDR3 has 16 amino acids. The V gene's germline CDR1 is SQVTM and CDR2 ANQGSEA. CDR3 in amino acids: CSANEATRGGVGEQFF. The CDR3 nucleotides read TGCAGCGCTAACGAGGCCACACGGGGTGGCGTGGGTGAGCAATTCTTC.

A word on this clonotype: This may be a read error, as it is one base from a much larger clone. The chain combines TRBV6-2 or TRBV6-3 with TRBJ2-5, with a weak D call TRBD2 (5 bases). Germline V CDR1 and CDR2: MNHEY, SVGEGT. The length of the CDR3 is 15 residues. The CDR3 coding sequence is TGTGCCAGCAGTCTCTCCCCCCGGGATCAAGAGACCCGGTACTTC. Residues: CASSLSPRDQETRYF.

Note on this clonotype: Mismatch with germline at one junction end may stem from a read error. The chain carries TRBV11-3 and TRBJ1-2; 7 bases map to TRBD1. This CDR3 is built from 12 residues. Germline V CDR1 and CDR2: SGHNT, YENEEA. This CDR3 is CVSSSNRGDYTF. The CDR3 DNA reads as TGTGTCAGCAGCAGCAACAGGGGAGACTACACCTTC.

The V gene is TRBV2, the J gene TRBJ1-2; the match to TRBD1 covers 8 bases. The trim removed 7 bases at V and 5 bases at J, leaving 6 bases unmatched. From germline, CDR1 is SNHLY and CDR2 FYNNEI. The CDR3 length is 13 residues. The CDR3 sequence: CASNRTGLYGYTF. In nucleotides, the CDR3 is TGTGCCAGCAATCGGACAGGGTTATATGGCTACACCTTC. The full variable domain, its missing parts supplied by reference TRBV2 and TRBJ1-2, is EPEVTQTPSHQVTQMGQEVILRCVPISNHLYFYWYRQILGQKVEFLVSFYNNEISEKSEIFDDQFSVERPDGSNFTLKIRSTKLEDSAMYFCASNRTGLYGYTFGSGTRLTVV.